This is a list of T cell receptor beta chains from one sample in a study of CDR3 diversity in severe acne. TCRdb analysed the PCR reads with MiXCR anew, one entry per CDR3 protein. The table includes around 91,000 distinct CDR3 sequences, around 49% detected once. The sequenced sample consisted of blood. The receptor set was obtained from a male donor in good health, without acne. The conserved cysteine and the conserved F or W are not part of the CDR3 here. D genes are given only for firm matches.

D gene: TRBD2
V gene: TRBV7-6
J gene: TRBJ2-7
CDR3 protein: ASSKPSGATYEQY

D gene: -
V gene: TRBV6-5
J gene: TRBJ2-7
CDR3 protein: ASRASKWAYEQY

D gene: -
V gene: TRBV11-3
J gene: TRBJ2-5
CDR3 protein: ASSLVWGRGETQY

D gene: -
V gene: TRBV6-6
J gene: TRBJ2-2
CDR3 protein: ASNPGELF

D gene: -
V gene: TRBV9
J gene: TRBJ2-7
CDR3 protein: ASSAVLSTEQY

D gene: TRBD2
V gene: TRBV13
J gene: TRBJ2-1
CDR3 protein: ASSSRTSGVNNEQF

D gene: -
V gene: TRBV20-1
J gene: TRBJ1-3
CDR3 protein: SAGPVGGNTIY

D gene: TRBD2
V gene: TRBV4-1
J gene: TRBJ2-7
CDR3 protein: ASSQGRASGAYEQY

D gene: -
V gene: TRBV7-9
J gene: TRBJ1-4
CDR3 protein: ASSFFSEELF

D gene: -
V gene: TRBV24-1
J gene: TRBJ2-7
CDR3 protein: ATSDSYEQY

D gene: TRBD2
V gene: TRBV10-2
J gene: TRBJ2-7
CDR3 protein: TSSQLALIYEQY

D gene: -
V gene: TRBV19
J gene: TRBJ2-2
CDR3 protein: ASAIRELF

D gene: -
V gene: TRBV9
J gene: TRBJ2-2
CDR3 protein: ASSQVHGGNTGELF

D gene: TRBD1
V gene: TRBV2
J gene: TRBJ1-1
CDR3 protein: ASSRDRETEAF

D gene: -
V gene: TRBV29-1
J gene: TRBJ2-3
CDR3 protein: SVEDGVVGADTQY

D gene: -
V gene: TRBV28
J gene: TRBJ1-2
CDR3 protein: ASSSSQQWDGYT

D gene: TRBD2
V gene: TRBV20-1
J gene: TRBJ2-1
CDR3 protein: SARGSGLAGLYNEQF

D gene: -
V gene: TRBV5-5
J gene: TRBJ2-7
CDR3 protein: ASSQESRSYEQY

D gene: -
V gene: TRBV2
J gene: TRBJ2-7
CDR3 protein: ASRVEHYEQY

D gene: -
V gene: TRBV20-1
J gene: TRBJ1-3
CDR3 protein: SARKGLRGNTIY

D gene: TRBD2
V gene: TRBV19
J gene: TRBJ2-7
CDR3 protein: ASSILAGGPYEQY

D gene: TRBD2
V gene: TRBV20-1
J gene: TRBJ2-5
CDR3 protein: SAGAGVGIKTQY

D gene: -
V gene: TRBV29-1
J gene: TRBJ1-5
CDR3 protein: SVGTGPNQPQH

D gene: TRBD2
V gene: TRBV3-1
J gene: TRBJ2-7
CDR3 protein: ASSQGGGLYEQY

D gene: -
V gene: TRBV9
J gene: TRBJ1-3
CDR3 protein: ASSSGNTIY

D gene: -
V gene: TRBV19
J gene: TRBJ1-3
CDR3 protein: ASSTSDNTIY

D gene: TRBD1
V gene: TRBV12-5
J gene: TRBJ1-5
CDR3 protein: ASGLGDRVPSAQH

D gene: -
V gene: TRBV5-1
J gene: TRBJ2-7
CDR3 protein: ASSRETRYEQY

D gene: TRBD2
V gene: TRBV6-1
J gene: TRBJ2-2
CDR3 protein: ASSPRTSGRSNGELF

D gene: -
V gene: TRBV27
J gene: TRBJ1-1
CDR3 protein: ASSLPGARTEAF

D gene: TRBD2
V gene: TRBV11-3
J gene: TRBJ2-2
CDR3 protein: ASSPHGTSPGELF

D gene: TRBD1
V gene: TRBV5-1
J gene: TRBJ1-5
CDR3 protein: ASSQTSGTGFRQPQH

D gene: -
V gene: TRBV20-1
J gene: TRBJ1-2
CDR3 protein: SAIEFQGNGGYT

D gene: TRBD2
V gene: TRBV4-1
J gene: TRBJ2-5
CDR3 protein: ASSQEGRVGETQY

D gene: -
V gene: TRBV20-1
J gene: TRBJ1-5
CDR3 protein: SAGGQGNQPQH